Listed below are T cell receptor beta chains from one sample, sequenced in a study of cytomegalovirus exposure and HLA in healthy donors. Using immunoSEQ multiplex PCR, the repertoire was profiled, and TCRdb retains in-frame clones only, with some absent. Altogether 200,000 to 250,000 clones are present, roughly 70% being singletons, with the ten largest covering approximately 2.5%. What was sequenced was PBMCs. The source is a man aged 40-55 years in good health and CMV-seropositive. The CDR3 runs from the conserved cysteine through the conserved F or W. D genes are given only for firm matches. Size values are once, few and many counts, or a class for expanded clones, and some rows have none.

>TRBJ1-2|TRBV6-5|TRBD1|NA
TGTGCCAGCAGTACGACAGGGTCGATTGGGGGCTACACCTTC
CASSTTGSIGGYTF
>TRBJ2-1|TRBV11-2|NA|few
TGTGCCAGCAGCTTAGGCAGGGGCGATGAGCAGTTCTTC
CASSLGRGDEQFF
>TRBJ1-6|TRBV28|NA|NA
TGTGCCAGCCGTCTCGGCGTGACATCCTATAATTCACCCCTCCACTTT
CASRLGVTSYNSPLHF
>TRBJ2-1|TRBV2|TRBD1|NA
TGTGCCAGCATGGGGACAGTCGGACCCTACAATGAGCAGTTCTTC
CASMGTVGPYNEQFF
>TRBJ2-7|TRBV7-2|NA|NA
TGTGCCAGCAGCGGGGGGGGGCCATACGAGCAGTACTTC
CASSGGGPYEQYF
>TRBJ1-2|TRBV25-1|NA|NA
TGTGCCAGCAGTGTAGGGAGCCATGGCTACACCTTC
CASSVGSHGYTF
>TRBJ2-3|TRBV5-5|TRBD2|NA
TGTGCCAGCAGCCACGGACTAGCGGGCCAACCCCCCAGAGATACGCAGTATTTT
CASSHGLAGQPPRDTQYF
>TRBJ1-4|TRBV28|NA|NA
TGTGCCAGCAGCGTAGGGACTTTAGAAAAACTGTTTTTT
CASSVGTLEKLFF
>TRBJ2-3|TRBV9|TRBD2|NA
TGTGCCAGCAGCTCTGGACTAGCGGGATACACAGATACGCAGTATTTT
CASSSGLAGYTDTQYF
>TRBJ2-2|TRBV7-8|NA|NA
TGTGCCAGCAGCTTGCGGACTGCTCGCTCGGGTACCGGGGAGCTGTTTTTT
CASSLRTARSGTGELFF
>TRBJ1-4|TRBV7-8|NA|NA
TGTGCCAGCAGCCCTCGTGGCACAACGGGGGAAAAACTGTTTTTT
CASSPRGTTGEKLFF
>TRBJ2-2|TRBV6-4|NA|NA
TGTGCCAGCAGTGGACAGTCGAACACCGGGGAGCTGTTTTTT
CASSGQSNTGELFF
>TRBJ1-3|TRBV6-5|NA|NA
TGTGCCAGCAGTTACGGGGGGGGTACTGGAAACACCATATATTTT
CASSYGGGTGNTIYF
>TRBJ1-4|TRBV5-1|TRBD1|NA
TGCGCCAGCAGTTCCGGACAGGGGGCTAATGAAAAACTGTTTTTT
CASSSGQGANEKLFF
>TRBJ2-3|TRBV9|TRBD2|NA
TGTGCCAGCAGCGTAGACGGAACAGCGGGGGGATTAGATACGCAGTATTTT
CASSVDGTAGGLDTQYF
>TRBJ2-1|TRBV5-1|NA|few
TGCGCCAGCAGCTTGGAACAGGGTCTAGGGGAGCAGTTCTTC
CASSLEQGLGEQFF
>TRBJ1-3|TRBV9|NA|NA
TGTGCCAGCAGCAGAGAGGTGGGAGGATTCGGAAACACCATATATTTT
CASSREVGGFGNTIYF
>TRBJ2-1|TRBV9|NA|many
TGTGCCAGCAGCGTAGGACAGGCCAATGAGCAGTTCTTC
CASSVGQANEQFF
>TRBJ1-2|TRBV28|TRBD1|NA
TGTGCCAGCAGCCCCCGGGACAGGGGATCGGTCGGCTACACCTTC
CASSPRDRGSVGYTF
>TRBJ2-5|TRBV2|TRBD2|few
TGTGCCAGCAGTGAACTGGTGGGGCTAGCGGGGGCCCTCCAAGAGACCCAGTACTTC
CASSELVGLAGALQETQYF
>TRBJ2-7|TRBV5-8|NA|once
TGTGCCAGCAGTACGCTAGGGGGTTGGGAGCAGTACTTC
CASSTLGGWEQYF
>TRBJ1-6|TRBV5-4|NA|NA
TGTGCCAGCAGCCGAGGTCGGCAGGGGCTGAATTCACCCCTCCACTTT
CASSRGRQGLNSPLHF
>TRBJ2-7|TRBV4-1|TRBD1|few
TGCGCCAGCAGCCTGGGGACAGCCTACGAGCAGTACTTC
CASSLGTAYEQYF
>TRBJ2-3|TRBV12-5|NA|NA
TGTGCTAGTGGACGAGACACAGATACGCAGTATTTT
CASGRDTDTQYF
>TRBJ2-5|TRBV7-3|NA|NA
TGTGCCAGCAGCCCCCTACCGAAAGAGACCCAGTACTTC
CASSPLPKETQYF
>TRBJ2-1|TRBV27|NA|NA
TGTGCCAGCAGGCGCACAGGGTCCTACAATGAGCAGTTCTTC
CASRRTGSYNEQFF
>TRBJ1-1|TRBV10-3|NA|NA
TGTGCCATCAGTGAGTTTTCAGGGAGGACTGAAGCTTTCTTT
CAISEFSGRTEAFF
>TRBJ2-1|TRBV11-2|NA|NA
TGTGCCAGCAGCTTAGATCGGGCAGCGGGGTTCTTC
CASSLDRAAGFF
>TRBJ2-5|TRBV9|TRBD2|few
TGTGCCAGCAGCGTCGGGGGGGCAGATCAAGAGACCCAGTACTTC
CASSVGGADQETQYF
>TRBJ1-4|TRBV29-1|NA|NA
TGCAGCGCCGCGGGGGTGGATGAAAAACTGTTTTTT
CSAAGVDEKLFF
>TRBJ1-1|TRBV5-6|TRBD1|NA
TGTGCCAGCAGCGTTGGGACAGGGGGCTGGCACACTGAAGCTTTCTTT
CASSVGTGGWHTEAFF
>TRBJ2-7|TRBV27|TRBD1|NA
TGTGCCAGCAGTTCGGGACAGGTCTACGAGCAGTACTTC
CASSSGQVYEQYF
>TRBJ1-1|TRBV28|TRBD1|NA
TGTGCCAGCAGTTCCGGACAGGGGGAGAATGAAGCTTTCTTT
CASSSGQGENEAFF
>TRBJ2-3|TRBV9|NA|once
TGTGCCAGCAGCCCAGCAGGGGCAGGGAGTGCAGATACGCAGTATTTT
CASSPAGAGSADTQYF
>TRBJ1-1|TRBV28|NA|NA
TGTGCCAGCAATCTAGGGTTGAGGGACACTGAAGCTTTCTTT
CASNLGLRDTEAFF
>TRBJ2-1|TRBV9|TRBD1|NA
TGTGCCAGCAGCGCGGGACAGGTGTTCTACAATGAGCAGTTCTTC
CASSAGQVFYNEQFF
>TRBJ1-2|TRBV5-6|NA|NA
TGTGCCAGCAGGGGCGGGACGGCTTTTGATTTCCACGGCTACACCTTC
CASRGGTAFDFHGYTF
>TRBJ1-2|TRBV15|TRBD1|NA
TGTGCCACGGAACCGGGACAGGGAGCAATCTATGGCTACACCTTC
CATEPGQGAIYGYTF
>TRBJ2-5|TRBV9|NA|NA
TGTGCCAGCAACAGGGGAGGAGAAGAGACCCAGTACTTC
CASNRGGEETQYF
>TRBJ1-1|TRBV19|TRBD1|NA
TGTGCCAGTAGTATAGGGGGGACAGGGAGACCTGAAGCTTTCTTT
CASSIGGTGRPEAFF
>TRBJ2-5|TRBV6-1|NA|NA
TGTGCCAGCAGTGATGAGGGACTCGGGGGGACCCAGTACTTC
CASSDEGLGGTQYF
>TRBJ2-7|TRBV6-1|TRBD2|NA
TGTGCCAGCAGTGTGGGAGGGGCCCGCTACGAGCAGTACTTC
CASSVGGARYEQYF
>TRBJ1-1|TRBV7-8|NA|NA
TGTGCCAGCAGCGGAAAAGCAGCCCTAGTTGGCACTGAAGCTTTCTTT
CASSGKAALVGTEAFF
>TRBJ2-3|TRBV7-2|TRBD2|NA
TGTGCCAGCAGCTTACGGACTAGCGGGAACACAGATACGCAGTATTTT
CASSLRTSGNTDTQYF
>TRBJ2-7|TRBV5-6|TRBD2|NA
TGTGCCAGCAGCTCCCACGGGCCTAGCGGTTCAGAGAAGCAGTACTTC
CASSSHGPSGSEKQYF
>TRBJ2-1|TRBV6-5|NA|few
TGTGCCAGCAGTCCCTGGGTAGCGAATGAGCAGTTCTTC
CASSPWVANEQFF
>TRBJ1-4|TRBV4-1|NA|NA
TGCGCCAGCAGCCAGGGGAGGGAAGGATACGAAAAACTGTTTTTT
CASSQGREGYEKLFF
>TRBJ1-1|TRBV20-1|NA|few
TGCAGTGCAGCACGTAGCCCTGAAGCTTTCTTT
CSAARSPEAFF
>TRBJ2-7|TRBV11-2|NA|NA
TGTGCCAGCAGCTTAGCCCCAGGGACAACCTACGAGCAGTACTTC
CASSLAPGTTYEQYF
>TRBJ1-2|TRBV7-9|TRBD1|NA
TGTGCCAGCAGTTCCCTTCCGGGACAGGGGGCCGTGCGGTACACCTTC
CASSSLPGQGAVRYTF
>TRBJ2-3|TRBV27|NA|few
TGTGCCAGCAGTCTCGGGGAGTCTTTTTCGGATACGCAGTATTTT
CASSLGESFSDTQYF
>TRBJ2-7|TRBV10-3|TRBD2|once
TGTGCCATCGGTCCCGCTAGCGGGGATGCCTACGAGCAGTACTTC
CAIGPASGDAYEQYF
>TRBJ2-7|TRBV5-6|TRBD2|NA
TGTGCCAGCAGCTTGAGGGGCGGGGGGAAGGGCGAGCAGTACTTC
CASSLRGGGKGEQYF
>TRBJ1-3|TRBV28|NA|NA
TGTGCCAGCAGTTCCGGGGACACCCTAAACACCATATATTTT
CASSSGDTLNTIYF
>TRBJ2-7|TRBV5-5|TRBD1|NA
TGTGCCAGCAGCCCGACAGGGCGGTACGAGCAGTACTTC
CASSPTGRYEQYF
>TRBJ1-2|TRBV5-8|NA|NA
TGTGCCAGCAGCCTATCGGGCTATGGCTACACCTTC
CASSLSGYGYTF
>TRBJ1-5|TRBV5-5|NA|NA
TGTGCCAGCAGCTTGGACGCAGGGCCTCAGCCCCAGCATTTT
CASSLDAGPQPQHF
>TRBJ1-4|TRBV5-1|TRBD1|few
TGCGCCAGCAGCTCGGGACAGCCTAATGAAAAACTGTTTTTT
CASSSGQPNEKLFF
>TRBJ2-2|TRBV4-1|TRBD2|NA
TGCGCCAGCAGCCAGCGGGGGGGGCTAAGAGACACCGGGGAGCTGTTTTTT
CASSQRGGLRDTGELFF